A selection of T cell receptor beta chains follows, all from one sample in a study of cytomegalovirus exposure and HLA in healthy donors. This table comes from immunoSEQ multiplex PCR, and its TCRdb copy is limited to in-frame clones, with some not included. Here the sample spans about 130,000 clones, around 90% being singletons. The sequenced material came from PBMCs. The receptor source for this set is a woman in her 30s in good health and CMV-seropositive. Each CDR3 is given with its conserved first and last residue. The D gene is left open where the match is weak. Part of the rows lack a size; the others show once, few, many or a class for expanded clones.

J,V,D,size,DNA,CDR3
TRBJ2-7,TRBV29-1,TRBD1,.,TGCAGCGTCGCGGGACAGGGGTACGAGCAGTACTTC,CSVAGQGYEQYF
TRBJ1-2,TRBV7-9,.,.,TGTGCCAGCAGCTTAAATATCCCTCATGGCTACACCTTC,CASSLNIPHGYTF
TRBJ2-3,TRBV15,TRBD2,.,TGTGCCACCAGCAGAGGATTGATAGCGGGGAGCACAGATACGCAGTATTTT,CATSRGLIAGSTDTQYF
TRBJ2-7,TRBV7-9,.,.,TGTGCCAGCAGCTTGTGGGACTCTCCCAAGGACGAGCAGTACTTC,CASSLWDSPKDEQYF
TRBJ2-7,TRBV28,.,.,TGTGCCAGCCTTTTTAGCGGCTCCTACGAGCAGTACTTC,CASLFSGSYEQYF
TRBJ1-5,TRBV7-9,TRBD1,.,TGTGCCAGCAGCTTGACAGGGTACCAGCCCCAGCATTTT,CASSLTGYQPQHF
TRBJ2-1,TRBV4-1,TRBD2,.,TGCGCCAGCAGTTTCCCGGGGACTAGCGCCTACAATGAGCAGTTCTTC,CASSFPGTSAYNEQFF
TRBJ2-7,TRBV28,.,.,TGTGCCAGCAGTTTCTTGACATCCGCCTACGAGCAGTACTTC,CASSFLTSAYEQYF
TRBJ2-7,TRBV5-1,TRBD1,.,TGCGCCAGCAGTAGCGTGGACAGGTCGTCCTACGAGCAGTACTTC,CASSSVDRSSYEQYF
TRBJ2-6,TRBV5-1,.,once,TGCGCCAGCAGGCCAGGGCTCTCTGGGGCCAACGTCCTGACTTTC,CASRPGLSGANVLTF
TRBJ2-6,TRBV5-6,TRBD1,.,TGTGCCAGCAGCAGACAGGGCCGCTCTGGGGCCAACGTCCTGACTTTC,CASSRQGRSGANVLTF
TRBJ2-5,TRBV7-6,TRBD1,once,TGTGCCAGCAGCTTAGGGGGGACAGTACGGCCCCAAGAGACCCAGTACTTC,CASSLGGTVRPQETQYF
TRBJ2-1,TRBV28,.,.,TGTGCCAGCAGTTCGGGACTCCCCGGGTTGAATGAGCAGTTCTTC,CASSSGLPGLNEQFF